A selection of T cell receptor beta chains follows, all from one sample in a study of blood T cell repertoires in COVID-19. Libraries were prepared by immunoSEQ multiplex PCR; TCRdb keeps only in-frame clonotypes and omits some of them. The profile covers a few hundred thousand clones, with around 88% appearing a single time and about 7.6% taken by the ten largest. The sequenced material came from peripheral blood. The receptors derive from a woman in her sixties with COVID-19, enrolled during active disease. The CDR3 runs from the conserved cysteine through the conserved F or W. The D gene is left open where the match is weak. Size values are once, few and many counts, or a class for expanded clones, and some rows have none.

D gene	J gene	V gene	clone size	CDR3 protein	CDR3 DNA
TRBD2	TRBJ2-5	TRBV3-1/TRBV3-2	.	CASSLFYGTGGKETQYF	TGTGCCAGCAGCCTATTCTACGGGACGGGGGGGAAAGAGACCCAGTACTTC
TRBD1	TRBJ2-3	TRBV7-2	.	CASSRGGQGNTDTQYF	TGTGCCAGCAGCCGTGGGGGACAGGGGAACACCGATACGCAGTATTTT
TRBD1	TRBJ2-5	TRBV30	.	CAWSVTGGNWETQYF	TGTGCCTGGAGTGTAACAGGGGGTAATTGGGAGACCCAGTACTTC
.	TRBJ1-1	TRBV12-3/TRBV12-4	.	CASSPDRRIEAFF	TGTGCCAGCAGTCCCGACAGACGAATTGAAGCTTTCTTT
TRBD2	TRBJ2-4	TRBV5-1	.	CASSFGFGLARDIQYF	TGCGCCAGCAGCTTCGGTTTCGGACTAGCGCGAGACATTCAGTACTTC
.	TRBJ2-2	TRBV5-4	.	CASRLSGANTGELFF	TGTGCCAGCAGACTTAGCGGTGCGAACACCGGGGAGCTGTTTTTT
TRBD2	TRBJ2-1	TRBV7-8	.	CASSVRTSGGRTTNEQFF	TGTGCCAGCAGCGTCCGGACTAGCGGGGGGCGAACCACCAATGAGCAGTTCTTC
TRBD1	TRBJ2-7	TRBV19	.	CASSTTPRGTMGYEQYF	TGTGCCAGTAGTACGACCCCCAGGGGGACGATGGGCTACGAGCAGTACTTC
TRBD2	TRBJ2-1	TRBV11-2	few	CASSRTSGGAHEQFF	TGTGCCAGCAGCAGGACTAGCGGGGGGGCCCATGAGCAGTTCTTC
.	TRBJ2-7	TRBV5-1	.	CASSLLDGTYEQYF	TGCGCCAGCAGCTTGTTGGACGGGACCTACGAGCAGTACTTC
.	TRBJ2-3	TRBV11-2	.	CASSSLRTDTQYF	TGTGCCAGCAGCTCGCTCAGAACAGATACGCAGTATTTT
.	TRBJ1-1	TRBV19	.	CASSISVNTEAFF	TGTGCCAGTAGTATTTCGGTAAACACTGAAGCTTTCTTT
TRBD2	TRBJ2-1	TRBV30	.	CAWTHSGGANEQFF	TGTGCCTGGACCCATAGCGGGGGGGCTAATGAGCAGTTCTTC
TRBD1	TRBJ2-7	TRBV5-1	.	CASSLKQGAAYEQYF	TGCGCCAGCAGCCTAAAACAGGGGGCGGCCTACGAGCAGTACTTC
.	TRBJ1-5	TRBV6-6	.	CASSYYRFEDQPQHF	TGTGCCAGCAGTTACTACCGGTTTGAGGATCAGCCCCAGCATTTT
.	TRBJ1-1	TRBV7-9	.	CASSTTGNTEAFF	TGTGCCAGCAGCACGACAGGAAACACTGAAGCTTTCTTT
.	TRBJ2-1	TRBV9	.	CASSASRRNNEQFF	TGTGCCAGCAGCGCCTCGCGTAGAAACAATGAGCAGTTCTTC
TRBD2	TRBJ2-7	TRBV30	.	CAWSWSGGYEQYF	TGTGCCTGGAGTTGGAGCGGGGGGTACGAGCAGTACTTC
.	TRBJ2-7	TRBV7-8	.	CASILGMSRDEQYF	TGTGCCAGCATCCTTGGGATGAGCAGGGACGAGCAGTACTTC
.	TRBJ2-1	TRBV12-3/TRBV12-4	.	CASSFGEVNEQFF	TGTGCCAGCAGTTTCGGTGAGGTCAATGAGCAGTTCTTC
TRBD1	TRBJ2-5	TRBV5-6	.	CASSPRQGGETQYF	TGTGCCAGCAGCCCTCGACAGGGCGGAGAGACCCAGTACTTC
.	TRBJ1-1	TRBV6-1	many	CASSESGGSIHGFF	TGTGCCAGCAGTGAATCGGGGGGAAGTATTCATGGTTTCTTT
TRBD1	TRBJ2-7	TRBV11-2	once	CASSWDRAAYEQYF	TGTGCCAGCAGCTGGGACAGGGCGGCCTACGAGCAGTACTTC
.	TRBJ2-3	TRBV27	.	CASSPSTDTQYF	TGTGCCAGCAGTCCGTCCACAGATACGCAGTATTTT
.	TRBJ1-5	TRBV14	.	CASSPGGTTDQPQHF	TGTGCCAGCAGTCCTGGTGGGACAACCGATCAGCCCCAGCATTTT
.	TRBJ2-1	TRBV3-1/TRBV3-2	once	CASSQEIAILYNEQFF	TGTGCCAGCAGCCAAGAGATAGCTATCCTCTACAATGAGCAGTTCTTC
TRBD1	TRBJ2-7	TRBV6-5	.	CASSRTGSPYEQYF	TGTGCCAGCAGCCGGACAGGATCCCCCTACGAGCAGTACTTC
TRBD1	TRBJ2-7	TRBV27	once	CANFSCPRTGDSSYEQYF	TGTGCCAATTTCAGTTGCCCTCGGACAGGGGACAGCTCCTACGAGCAGTACTTC
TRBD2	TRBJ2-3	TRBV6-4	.	CASSPRMKREADTQYF	TGTGCCAGCAGCCCAAGGATGAAGCGGGAGGCGGATACGCAGTATTTT
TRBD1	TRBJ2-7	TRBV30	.	CAWSVPGQGIPYEQYF	TGTGCCTGGAGTGTACCGGGACAGGGAATCCCCTACGAGCAGTACTTC
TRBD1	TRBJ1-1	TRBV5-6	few	CASSLGQGAYAEAFF	TGTGCCAGCAGCTTGGGACAGGGGGCCTACGCTGAAGCTTTCTTT
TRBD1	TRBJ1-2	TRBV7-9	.	CASSLTGFGYTF	TGTGCCAGCAGCTTGACAGGGTTCGGCTACACCTTC
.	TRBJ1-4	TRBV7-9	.	CASSLRGSEEKLFF	TGTGCCAGCAGCCTAAGGGGCTCGGAAGAAAAACTGTTTTTT
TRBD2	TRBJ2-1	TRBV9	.	CASSAGTSGVVEQFF	TGTGCCAGCAGCGCCGGGACTAGCGGCGTGGTTGAGCAGTTCTTC
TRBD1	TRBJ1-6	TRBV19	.	CASSSQGARNSPLHF	TGTGCCAGTAGTAGCCAGGGGGCTAGGAATTCACCCCTCCACTTT
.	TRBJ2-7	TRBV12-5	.	CASGLVSGTHSYEQYF	TGTGCTAGTGGTTTGGTATCCGGGACACATTCCTACGAGCAGTACTTC
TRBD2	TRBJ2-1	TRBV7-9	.	CASSLEGSGGREQFF	TGTGCCAGCAGCTTAGAAGGTAGCGGGGGACGGGAGCAGTTCTTC
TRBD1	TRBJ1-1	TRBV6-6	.	CASRIPGQGNTEAFF	TGTGCCAGCAGGATCCCGGGACAGGGGAACACTGAAGCTTTCTTT
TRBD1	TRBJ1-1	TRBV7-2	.	CASSASRDSLEAFF	TGTGCCAGCAGCGCAAGCCGGGACAGCCTTGAAGCTTTCTTT
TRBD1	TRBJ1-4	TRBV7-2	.	CASSLRQGIYEKLFF	TGTGCCAGCAGCCTGAGACAGGGGATTTATGAAAAACTGTTTTTT
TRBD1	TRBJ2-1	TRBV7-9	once	CASSLREGASSQFF	TGTGCCAGCAGCCTGAGAGAGGGGGCTTCCTCTCAGTTCTTC
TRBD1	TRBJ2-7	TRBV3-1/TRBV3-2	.	CAASGGYEQYF	TGTGCCGCCTCAGGGGGATACGAGCAGTACTTC
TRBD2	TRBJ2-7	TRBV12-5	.	CASGLYLSGTRGYEQYF	TGTGCTAGTGGTTTGTACCTAAGCGGGACTAGGGGCTACGAGCAGTACTTC
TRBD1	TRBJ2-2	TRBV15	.	CATSSRQGGGELFF	TGTGCCACCAGCAGTCGACAGGGTGGCGGGGAGCTGTTTTTT
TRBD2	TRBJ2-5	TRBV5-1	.	CASSLEGLAGGQYF	TGCGCCAGCAGCTTGGAGGGACTAGCGGGGGGGCAGTACTTC
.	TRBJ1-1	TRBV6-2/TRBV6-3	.	CASSYSGRGYEAFF	TGTGCCAGCAGTTACTCGGGCAGGGGTTATGAAGCTTTCTTT
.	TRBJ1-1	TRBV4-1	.	CASSQEQQGTLGNTEAFF	TGCGCCAGCAGCCAAGAACAACAGGGAACTTTAGGGAACACTGAAGCTTTCTTT
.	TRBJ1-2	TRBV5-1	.	CASSLGAEGLFHGYTF	TGCGCCAGCAGCTTAGGGGCGGAGGGATTATTCCATGGCTACACCTTC
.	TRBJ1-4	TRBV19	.	CASSNTADNEKLFF	TGTGCCAGTAGTAACACCGCCGATAATGAAAAACTGTTTTTT
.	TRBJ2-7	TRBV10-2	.	CASSREISYEQYF	TGCGCCAGCAGTCGCGAAATCTCCTACGAGCAGTACTTC
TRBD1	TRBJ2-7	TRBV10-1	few	CAPRTTVGTGGEQYF	TGCGCCCCTCGTACGACCGTCGGGACAGGGGGTGAGCAGTACTTC
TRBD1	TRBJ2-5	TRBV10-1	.	CASSVGAGGEETQYF	TGCGCCAGCAGTGTAGGAGCAGGGGGTGAGGAGACCCAGTACTTC